These T cell receptor beta chains were read from a single sample in a study of T cells in narcolepsy. TCRdb's copy holds only in-frame clones and misses some; the assay was immunoSEQ multiplex PCR. The sample lists over 15,000 clones, roughly 85% occurring once. Sequenced input: memory (CD45RA-) CD4+ T cells from blood. The receptors were sampled from a human donor in good health. Both conserved end residues are part of each CDR3. The D gene is left open where the match is weak. Size is stated for part of the rows, as once, few or many counts, or as a class when the clone is expanded.

V gene: TRBV10-2; J gene: TRBJ2-3; CDR3 length: 16; clone size: -; D gene: -; CDR3 protein: CASSARGSYSTDTQYF; CDR3 DNA: TGCGCCAGCAGTGCCAGAGGGAGTTACTCCACAGATACGCAGTATTTT
V gene: TRBV9; J gene: TRBJ2-3; CDR3 length: 16; clone size: -; D gene: TRBD2; CDR3 protein: CASSTTGTSQGDTQYF; CDR3 DNA: TGTGCCAGCAGCACCACCGGGACTAGCCAAGGAGATACGCAGTATTTT
V gene: TRBV2; J gene: TRBJ2-2; CDR3 length: 15; clone size: few; D gene: TRBD2; CDR3 protein: CASSEARGGTGELFF; CDR3 DNA: TGTGCCAGCAGTGAAGCGCGGGGGGGTACCGGGGAGCTGTTTTTT
V gene: TRBV19; J gene: TRBJ2-2; CDR3 length: 19; clone size: -; D gene: -; CDR3 protein: CASSTLLRVPSRDTGELFF; CDR3 DNA: TGTGCCAGTAGTACCCTCCTCAGGGTACCCTCAAGGGACACCGGGGAGCTGTTTTTT
V gene: TRBV7-2; J gene: TRBJ2-2; CDR3 length: 15; clone size: once; D gene: TRBD2; CDR3 protein: CASSTGTSGTGELFF; CDR3 DNA: TGTGCCAGCAGCACCGGGACTAGCGGCACCGGGGAGCTGTTTTTT
V gene: TRBV27; J gene: TRBJ2-3; CDR3 length: 16; clone size: -; D gene: -; CDR3 protein: CASSLRGDRGTDTQYF; CDR3 DNA: TGTGCCAGCAGTTTACGGGGTGATCGGGGCACAGATACGCAGTATTTT
V gene: TRBV5-1; J gene: TRBJ2-6; CDR3 length: 15; clone size: -; D gene: -; CDR3 protein: CASSKETGTLYVLTF; CDR3 DNA: TGCGCCAGCAGCAAAGAAACCGGGACCCTTTACGTCCTGACTTTC
V gene: TRBV18; J gene: TRBJ2-7; CDR3 length: 12; clone size: -; D gene: -; CDR3 protein: CASSPSQGEQYF; CDR3 DNA: TGTGCCAGCTCACCATCCCAGGGCGAGCAGTACTTC
V gene: TRBV6-5; J gene: TRBJ2-3; CDR3 length: 12; clone size: -; D gene: -; CDR3 protein: CASSPFADTQYF; CDR3 DNA: TGTGCCAGCAGCCCCTTTGCAGATACGCAGTATTTT
V gene: TRBV5-4; J gene: TRBJ1-4; CDR3 length: 14; clone size: -; D gene: TRBD1; CDR3 protein: CASSPGGINEKLFF; CDR3 DNA: TGTGCCAGCAGCCCAGGGGGGATTAATGAAAAACTGTTTTTT
V gene: TRBV9; J gene: TRBJ1-2; CDR3 length: 15; clone size: -; D gene: -; CDR3 protein: CASSARAGGNYGYTF; CDR3 DNA: TGTGCCAGCAGCGCGCGAGCGGGGGGGAACTATGGCTACACCTTC
V gene: TRBV13; J gene: TRBJ2-7; CDR3 length: 14; clone size: -; D gene: -; CDR3 protein: CASSVGRNPYEQYF; CDR3 DNA: TGTGCCAGCAGCGTCGGACGGAACCCCTACGAGCAGTACTTC
V gene: TRBV9; J gene: TRBJ2-1; CDR3 length: 15; clone size: -; D gene: -; CDR3 protein: CASSPKGTLVNEQFF; CDR3 DNA: TGTGCCAGCAGCCCGAAAGGGACTCTAGTGAATGAGCAGTTCTTC
V gene: TRBV30; J gene: TRBJ2-7; CDR3 length: 14; clone size: -; D gene: TRBD1; CDR3 protein: CASNRQGGPYEQYF; CDR3 DNA: TGTGCCTCGAACAGACAGGGGGGCCCCTACGAGCAGTACTTC
V gene: TRBV6-5; J gene: TRBJ1-1; CDR3 length: 13; clone size: -; D gene: TRBD1; CDR3 protein: CASRDRGNTEAFF; CDR3 DNA: TGTGCCAGCAGAGACAGGGGGAACACTGAAGCTTTCTTT
V gene: TRBV5-4; J gene: TRBJ1-3; CDR3 length: 15; clone size: -; D gene: TRBD1; CDR3 protein: CASSSPTGGGNTIYF; CDR3 DNA: TGTGCCAGCAGCTCTCCGACAGGGGGTGGAAACACCATATATTTT
V gene: TRBV2; J gene: TRBJ2-1; CDR3 length: 14; clone size: -; D gene: -; CDR3 protein: CASNQGGSYNEQFF; CDR3 DNA: TGTGCCAGCAATCAGGGGGGCTCCTACAATGAGCAGTTCTTC
V gene: TRBV10-3; J gene: TRBJ2-7; CDR3 length: 13; clone size: -; D gene: TRBD1; CDR3 protein: CASKPGQGAEQYF; CDR3 DNA: TGTGCCAGCAAACCAGGGCAGGGGGCCGAGCAGTACTTC
V gene: TRBV19; J gene: TRBJ2-5; CDR3 length: 15; clone size: -; D gene: -; CDR3 protein: CASSEGYNREETQYF; CDR3 DNA: TGTGCCAGTAGTGAGGGATACAATAGGGAAGAGACCCAGTACTTC
V gene: TRBV5-1; J gene: TRBJ1-2; CDR3 length: 14; clone size: -; D gene: TRBD1; CDR3 protein: CASSSRQGSYGYTF; CDR3 DNA: TGCGCCAGCAGCTCTCGACAGGGCTCTTATGGCTACACCTTC
V gene: TRBV7-2; J gene: TRBJ2-3; CDR3 length: 14; clone size: -; D gene: -; CDR3 protein: CASSLSGGGDTQYF; CDR3 DNA: TGTGCCAGCAGCTTATCAGGGGGGGGAGATACGCAGTATTTT
V gene: TRBV5-1; J gene: TRBJ1-2; CDR3 length: 14; clone size: -; D gene: -; CDR3 protein: CASSTGQTNYGYTF; CDR3 DNA: TGCGCCAGCAGCACGGGACAAACTAACTATGGCTACACCTTC
V gene: TRBV5-5; J gene: TRBJ1-2; CDR3 length: 14; clone size: -; D gene: -; CDR3 protein: CASSLAALNYGYTF; CDR3 DNA: TGTGCCAGCAGCTTGGCGGCACTTAACTATGGCTACACCTTC
V gene: TRBV10-2; J gene: TRBJ1-5; CDR3 length: 16; clone size: -; D gene: -; CDR3 protein: CASSEVRLVEDQPQHF; CDR3 DNA: TGCGCCAGCAGTGAAGTGCGACTTGTAGAGGATCAGCCCCAGCATTTT
V gene: TRBV5-5; J gene: TRBJ2-7; CDR3 length: 14; clone size: -; D gene: -; CDR3 protein: CASSQGNGGYEQYF; CDR3 DNA: TGTGCCAGCAGCCAAGGGAACGGGGGCTACGAGCAGTACTTC
V gene: TRBV29-1; J gene: TRBJ1-2; CDR3 length: 14; clone size: -; D gene: TRBD1; CDR3 protein: CSPNRTGVLYGYTF; CDR3 DNA: TGCAGCCCGAACAGGACAGGGGTTCTCTATGGCTACACCTTC
V gene: TRBV6-5; J gene: TRBJ1-1; CDR3 length: 15; clone size: -; D gene: TRBD1; CDR3 protein: CASTQGEGPKGKAFF; CDR3 DNA: TGTGCCAGCACCCAGGGGGAGGGCCCAAAGGGGAAAGCTTTCTTT
V gene: TRBV16; J gene: TRBJ1-5; CDR3 length: 15; clone size: -; D gene: TRBD1; CDR3 protein: CASSQSMTGGQPQHF; CDR3 DNA: TGTGCCAGCAGCCAATCCATGACAGGGGGACAGCCCCAGCATTTT
V gene: TRBV13; J gene: TRBJ2-1; CDR3 length: 17; clone size: -; D gene: -; CDR3 protein: CASSPYFRSHGINEQFF; CDR3 DNA: TGTGCCAGCAGCCCCTACTTCCGGAGCCACGGAATAAATGAGCAGTTCTTC
V gene: TRBV5-1; J gene: TRBJ1-1; CDR3 length: 15; clone size: once; D gene: -; CDR3 protein: CASSPHTGANTEAFF; CDR3 DNA: TGCGCCAGCAGCCCTCACACGGGGGCGAACACTGAAGCTTTCTTT
V gene: TRBV6-5; J gene: TRBJ1-4; CDR3 length: 16; clone size: -; D gene: -; CDR3 protein: CASSYSRAGSEEKLFF; CDR3 DNA: TGTGCCAGCAGTTACTCCCGGGCAGGGAGCGAAGAAAAACTGTTTTTT
V gene: TRBV6-5; J gene: TRBJ1-1; CDR3 length: 16; clone size: -; D gene: TRBD1; CDR3 protein: CASSSPDREILTEAFF; CDR3 DNA: TGTGCCAGCAGTTCCCCCGACAGGGAGATCCTCACTGAAGCTTTCTTT
V gene: TRBV6-1; J gene: TRBJ2-5; CDR3 length: 16; clone size: -; D gene: TRBD2; CDR3 protein: CAISESTGRVQETQYF; CDR3 DNA: TGTGCCATCAGTGAGTCGACCGGGAGGGTCCAAGAGACCCAGTACTTC
V gene: TRBV7-2; J gene: TRBJ2-7; CDR3 length: 16; clone size: -; D gene: -; CDR3 protein: CASSIMRGGRSYEQYF; CDR3 DNA: TGTGCCAGCAGTATCATGAGGGGGGGCCGCTCCTACGAGCAGTACTTC
V gene: TRBV9; J gene: TRBJ2-7; CDR3 length: 15; clone size: once; D gene: -; CDR3 protein: CASSVVQRLAEEQYF; CDR3 DNA: TGTGCCAGCAGCGTAGTGCAGCGGCTTGCGGAAGAGCAGTACTTC
V gene: TRBV18; J gene: TRBJ1-1; CDR3 length: 11; clone size: -; D gene: -; CDR3 protein: CASSPRGEAFF; CDR3 DNA: TGTGCCAGCTCACCACGGGGGGAGGCTTTCTTT
V gene: TRBV13; J gene: TRBJ2-2; CDR3 length: 16; clone size: -; D gene: -; CDR3 protein: CASSSSKGVYTGELFF; CDR3 DNA: TGTGCCAGCAGCTCGTCGAAGGGGGTGTACACCGGGGAGCTGTTTTTT
V gene: TRBV5-1; J gene: TRBJ2-7; CDR3 length: 13; clone size: -; D gene: -; CDR3 protein: CASSSLQGSEQYF; CDR3 DNA: TGCGCCAGCAGCTCTCTACAGGGATCCGAGCAGTACTTC
V gene: TRBV5-6; J gene: TRBJ2-2; CDR3 length: 17; clone size: few; D gene: -; CDR3 protein: CASTLLGVGQETGELFF; CDR3 DNA: TGTGCCAGCACCCTTTTGGGGGTGGGACAAGAAACCGGGGAGCTGTTTTTT
V gene: TRBV7-2; J gene: TRBJ2-1; CDR3 length: 16; clone size: -; D gene: -; CDR3 protein: CASSLASGRGDNEQFF; CDR3 DNA: TGTGCCAGCAGCTTAGCGTCGGGGCGGGGAGACAATGAGCAGTTCTTC
V gene: TRBV2; J gene: TRBJ2-1; CDR3 length: 11; clone size: -; D gene: -; CDR3 protein: CASTTSNEQFF; CDR3 DNA: TGTGCCAGCACAACTAGCAATGAGCAGTTCTTC
V gene: TRBV5-1; J gene: TRBJ1-6; CDR3 length: 15; clone size: -; D gene: -; CDR3 protein: CASSPRGATNSPLHF; CDR3 DNA: TGCGCCAGCAGCCCGCGTGGGGCAACGAATTCACCCCTCCACTTT
V gene: TRBV25-1; J gene: TRBJ2-2; CDR3 length: 14; clone size: -; D gene: TRBD2; CDR3 protein: CASSFSGSTGELFF; CDR3 DNA: TGTGCCAGCAGTTTTAGCGGGAGCACCGGGGAGCTGTTTTTT
V gene: TRBV19; J gene: TRBJ1-2; CDR3 length: 17; clone size: -; D gene: -; CDR3 protein: CASSASRQLGRGYGYTF; CDR3 DNA: TGTGCCAGTAGCGCTTCACGTCAACTGGGAAGGGGCTATGGCTACACCTTC
V gene: TRBV28; J gene: TRBJ1-3; CDR3 length: 16; clone size: -; D gene: TRBD1; CDR3 protein: CASSPLGDRRGNTIYF; CDR3 DNA: TGTGCCAGCAGTCCGCTCGGGGACAGGAGGGGAAACACCATATATTTT
V gene: TRBV2; J gene: TRBJ2-7; CDR3 length: 13; clone size: -; D gene: -; CDR3 protein: CASQRQFSYEQYF; CDR3 DNA: TGTGCCAGTCAGAGGCAGTTTTCCTACGAGCAGTACTTC
V gene: TRBV6-5; J gene: TRBJ1-2; CDR3 length: 13; clone size: once; D gene: -; CDR3 protein: CASSMTGTKGYTF; CDR3 DNA: TGTGCCAGCAGTATGACCGGGACGAAGGGCTACACCTTC
V gene: TRBV7-9; J gene: TRBJ2-7; CDR3 length: 13; clone size: -; D gene: -; CDR3 protein: CASSLAQGNEQYF; CDR3 DNA: TGTGCCAGCAGCTTAGCACAAGGGAACGAGCAGTACTTC
V gene: TRBV5-4; J gene: TRBJ2-7; CDR3 length: 14; clone size: -; D gene: -; CDR3 protein: CASSLGATSYEQYF; CDR3 DNA: TGTGCCAGCAGCCTCGGGGCTACCTCCTACGAGCAGTACTTC
V gene: TRBV21-1; J gene: TRBJ1-4; CDR3 length: 19; clone size: -; D gene: -; CDR3 protein: CASSKESRVDAATNEKLFF; CDR3 DNA: TGTGCCAGCAGCAAAGAGTCCCGGGTGGATGCCGCCACTAATGAAAAACTGTTTTTT
V gene: TRBV7-3; J gene: TRBJ1-1; CDR3 length: 13; clone size: once; D gene: -; CDR3 protein: CASSYQWGTEAFF; CDR3 DNA: TGTGCCAGCAGCTACCAGTGGGGCACTGAAGCTTTCTTT
V gene: TRBV6-1; J gene: TRBJ1-2; CDR3 length: 13; clone size: -; D gene: -; CDR3 protein: CASSSVGRPSYTF; CDR3 DNA: TGTGCCAGCAGTTCCGTGGGACGGCCGTCCTACACCTTC
V gene: TRBV6-1; J gene: TRBJ1-6; CDR3 length: 14; clone size: -; D gene: TRBD1; CDR3 protein: CASSEGGGGSPLHF; CDR3 DNA: TGTGCCAGCAGTGAAGGAGGGGGCGGATCACCCCTCCACTTT
V gene: TRBV5-6; J gene: TRBJ2-7; CDR3 length: 15; clone size: -; D gene: -; CDR3 protein: CASSLYRQGRIGQYF; CDR3 DNA: TGTGCCAGCAGCTTGTATAGGCAGGGGCGGATCGGGCAGTACTTC
V gene: TRBV23-1; J gene: TRBJ2-5; CDR3 length: 15; clone size: -; D gene: -; CDR3 protein: CASSRCPTGWETQYF; CDR3 DNA: TGCGCCAGCAGTCGCTGCCCCACGGGCTGGGAGACCCAGTACTTC